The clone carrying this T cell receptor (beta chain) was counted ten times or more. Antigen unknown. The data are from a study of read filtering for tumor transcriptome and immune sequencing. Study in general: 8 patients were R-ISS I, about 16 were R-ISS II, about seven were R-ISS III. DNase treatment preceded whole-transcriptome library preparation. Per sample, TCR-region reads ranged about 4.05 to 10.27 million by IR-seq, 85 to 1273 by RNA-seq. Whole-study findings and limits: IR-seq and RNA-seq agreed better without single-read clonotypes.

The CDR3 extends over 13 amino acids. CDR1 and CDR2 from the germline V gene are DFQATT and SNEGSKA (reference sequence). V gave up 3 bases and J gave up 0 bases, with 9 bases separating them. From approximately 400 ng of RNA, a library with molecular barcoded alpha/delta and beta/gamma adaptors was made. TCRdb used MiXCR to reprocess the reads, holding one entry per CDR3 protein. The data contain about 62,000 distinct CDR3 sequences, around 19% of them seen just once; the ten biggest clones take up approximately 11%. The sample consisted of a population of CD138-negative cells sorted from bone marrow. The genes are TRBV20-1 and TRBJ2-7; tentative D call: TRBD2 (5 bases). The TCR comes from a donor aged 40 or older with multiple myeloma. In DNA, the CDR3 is TGCAGTGCTAGGGATAGCGTCTCCTACGAGCAGTACTTC. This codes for CSARDSVSYEQYF.